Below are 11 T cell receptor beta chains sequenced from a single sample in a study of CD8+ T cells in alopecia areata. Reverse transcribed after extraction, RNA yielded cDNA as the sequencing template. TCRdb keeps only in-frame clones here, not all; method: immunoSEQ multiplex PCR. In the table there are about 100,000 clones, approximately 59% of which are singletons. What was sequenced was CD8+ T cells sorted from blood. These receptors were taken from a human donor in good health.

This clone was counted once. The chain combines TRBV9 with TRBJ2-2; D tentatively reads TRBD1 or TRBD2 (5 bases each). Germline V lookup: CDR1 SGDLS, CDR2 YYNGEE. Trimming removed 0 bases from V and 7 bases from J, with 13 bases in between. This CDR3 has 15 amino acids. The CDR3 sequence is CASSVVTGLGGELFF. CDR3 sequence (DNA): TGTGCCAGCAGCGTAGTAACAGGACTGGGCGGGGAGCTGTTTTTT.

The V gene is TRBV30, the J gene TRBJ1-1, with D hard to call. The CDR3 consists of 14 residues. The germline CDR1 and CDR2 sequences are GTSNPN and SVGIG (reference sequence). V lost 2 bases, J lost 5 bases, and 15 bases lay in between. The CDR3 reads CAWSHRQPRTEAFF. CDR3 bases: TGTGCCTGGAGTCACCGGCAGCCGAGAACTGAAGCTTTCTTT.

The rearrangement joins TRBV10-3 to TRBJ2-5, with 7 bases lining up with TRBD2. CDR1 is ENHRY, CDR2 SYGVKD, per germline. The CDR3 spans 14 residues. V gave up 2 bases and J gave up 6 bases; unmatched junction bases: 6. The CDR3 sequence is CAISETSAAKTQYF. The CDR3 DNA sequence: TGTGCCATCAGTGAGACTAGCGCAGCAAAGACCCAGTACTTC.

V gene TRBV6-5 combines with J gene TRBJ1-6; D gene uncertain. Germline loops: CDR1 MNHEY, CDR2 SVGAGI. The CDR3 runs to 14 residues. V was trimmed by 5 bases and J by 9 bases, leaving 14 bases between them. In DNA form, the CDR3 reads TGTGCCAGCAGTACTGGGGTTAAAGGTTCACCCCTCCACTTT. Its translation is CASSTGVKGSPLHF.

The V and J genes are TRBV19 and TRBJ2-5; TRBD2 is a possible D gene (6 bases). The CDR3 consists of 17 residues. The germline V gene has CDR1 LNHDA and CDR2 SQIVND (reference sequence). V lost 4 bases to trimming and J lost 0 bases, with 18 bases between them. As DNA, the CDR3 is TGTGCCAGTAGTAATCTCCCCGGCGGGGAGTACCAAGAGACCCAGTACTTC. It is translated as CASSNLPGGEYQETQYF.

CDR3: CASSPIQGARDGYTF. CDR3 sequence (DNA): TGCGCCAGCAGCCCAATACAGGGGGCGCGTGATGGCTACACCTTC. This chain links TRBV5-1 with TRBJ1-2; 9 bases line up with TRBD1. CDR3 length: 15 amino acids. Looked up from germline, CDR1 is SGHRS and CDR2 is YFSETQ. With 4 bases clipped from V and 6 bases from J, the junction kept 10 bases outside the gene matches.

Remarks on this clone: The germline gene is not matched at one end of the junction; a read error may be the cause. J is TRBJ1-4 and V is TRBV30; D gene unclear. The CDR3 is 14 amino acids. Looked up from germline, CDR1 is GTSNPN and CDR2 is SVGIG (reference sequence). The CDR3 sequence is CAWSVAETHEKLFF. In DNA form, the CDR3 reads TGTGCCTGGAGTGTAGCCGAAACTCATGAAAAACTGTTTTTT.

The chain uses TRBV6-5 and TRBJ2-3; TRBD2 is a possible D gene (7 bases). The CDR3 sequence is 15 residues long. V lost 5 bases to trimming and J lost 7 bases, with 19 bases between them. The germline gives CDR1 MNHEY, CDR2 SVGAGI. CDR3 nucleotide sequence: TGTGCCAGCAGTCTTGCGGGGGCCTCAGGGAATACGCAGTATTTT. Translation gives CASSLAGASGNTQYF.

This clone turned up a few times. This CDR3 reads CASSPVGVATEAFF. CDR3 bases: TGTGCCAGCAGCCCGGTCGGGGTTGCCACTGAAGCTTTCTTT. The genes are TRBV5-6 and TRBJ1-1; D unclear. CDR1 SGHDT and CDR2 YYEEEE come from the germline V gene. With 4 bases removed from V and 4 bases from J, the gap between germline ends came to 14 bases. This CDR3 is built from 14 residues.

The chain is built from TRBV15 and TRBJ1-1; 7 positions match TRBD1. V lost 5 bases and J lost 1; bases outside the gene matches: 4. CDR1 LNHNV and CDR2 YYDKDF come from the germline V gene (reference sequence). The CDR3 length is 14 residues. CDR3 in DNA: TGTGCCACCAGCTGGACAGGATGGAACACTGAAGCTTTCTTT. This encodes CATSWTGWNTEAFF.

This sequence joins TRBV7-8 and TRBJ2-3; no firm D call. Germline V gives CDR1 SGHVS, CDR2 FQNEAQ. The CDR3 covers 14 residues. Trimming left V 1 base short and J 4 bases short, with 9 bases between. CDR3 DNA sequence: TGTGCCAGCAGCTTAGTCGACTTGGCAGATACGCAGTATTTT. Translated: CASSLVDLADTQYF.